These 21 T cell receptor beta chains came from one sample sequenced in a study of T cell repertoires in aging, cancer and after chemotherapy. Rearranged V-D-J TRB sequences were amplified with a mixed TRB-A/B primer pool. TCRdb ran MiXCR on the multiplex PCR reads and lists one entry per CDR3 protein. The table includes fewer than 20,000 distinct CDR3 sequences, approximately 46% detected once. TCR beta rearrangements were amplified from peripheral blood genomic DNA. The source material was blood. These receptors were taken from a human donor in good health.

The CDR3 is CASTRRLADSDTQYF. CDR3 sequence (DNA): TGTGCCAGCACCCGAAGATTGGCGGACTCAGATACGCAGTATTTT. The J gene is TRBJ2-3, the V gene TRBV6-1; perhaps TRBD2 as D (5 bases). The V gene's germline CDR1 is MNHNS and CDR2 SASEGT. The CDR3 consists of 15 residues. The germline V and J ends were trimmed by 7 bases and 4 bases, with 18 bases remaining between them.

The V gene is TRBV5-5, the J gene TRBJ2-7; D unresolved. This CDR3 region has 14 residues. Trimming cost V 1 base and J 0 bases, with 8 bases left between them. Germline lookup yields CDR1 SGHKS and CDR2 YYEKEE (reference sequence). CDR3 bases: TGTGCCAGCAGCTTGCAGGAGAGCTCCTACGAGCAGTACTTC. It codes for CASSLQESSYEQYF. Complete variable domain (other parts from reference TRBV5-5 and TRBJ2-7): DAGVTQSPTHLIKTRGQQVTLRCSPISGHKSVSWYQQVLGQGPQFIFQYYEKEERGRGNFPDRFSARQFPNYSSELNVNALLLGDSALYLCASSLQESSYEQYFGPGTRLTVT.

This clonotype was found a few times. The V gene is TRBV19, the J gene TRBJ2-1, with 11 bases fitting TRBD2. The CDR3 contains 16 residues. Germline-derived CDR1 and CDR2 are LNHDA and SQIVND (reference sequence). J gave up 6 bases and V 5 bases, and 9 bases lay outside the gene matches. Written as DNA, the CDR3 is TGTGCCAGTAGTGCCACTAGCGGGAGAAGGGGCAATGAGCAGTTCTTC. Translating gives CASSATSGRRGNEQFF.

CDR3 DNA sequence: TGTGCCAGCAGCAGGGGACAGGACGAGCAGTACTTC. It encodes CASSRGQDEQYF. V and J are TRBV6-2 or TRBV6-3 and TRBJ2-7, with TRBD1 matching over 8 bases. V shed 6 bases, J shed 5 bases, and the junction held 3 bases outside the gene matches. The CDR3 extends over 12 amino acids. Germline V lookup: CDR1 MNHEY, CDR2 SVGEGT.

The CDR3 DNA follows: TGTGCCAGCAACCCTAGCGGGATTAACACCGGGGAGCTGTTTTTT. Protein sequence: CASNPSGINTGELFF. The chain links TRBV12-3 or TRBV12-4 to TRBJ2-2; 9 nucleotides align to TRBD2. J was trimmed by 2 bases and V by 7 bases; bases with no gene match: 5. The CDR3 totals 15 residues.

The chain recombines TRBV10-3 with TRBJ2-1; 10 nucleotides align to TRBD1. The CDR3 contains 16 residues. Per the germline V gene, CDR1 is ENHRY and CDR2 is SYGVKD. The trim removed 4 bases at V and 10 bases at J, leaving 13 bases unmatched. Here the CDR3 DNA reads TGTGCCATCAGTGCGCACGGGGGACAGGGGCTATTGGAGCAGTTCTTC. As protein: CAISAHGGQGLLEQFF.

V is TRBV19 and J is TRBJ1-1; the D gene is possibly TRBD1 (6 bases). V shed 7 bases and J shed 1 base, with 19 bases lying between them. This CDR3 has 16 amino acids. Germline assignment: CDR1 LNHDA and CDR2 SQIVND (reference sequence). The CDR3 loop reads CASTPFEQGENTEAFF. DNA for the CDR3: TGTGCCAGTACGCCTTTCGAACAGGGAGAGAACACTGAAGCTTTCTTT.

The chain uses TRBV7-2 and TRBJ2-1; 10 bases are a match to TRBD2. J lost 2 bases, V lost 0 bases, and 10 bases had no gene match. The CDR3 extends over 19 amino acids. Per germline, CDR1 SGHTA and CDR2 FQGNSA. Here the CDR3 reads CASSLAPTLSGRAYNEQFF. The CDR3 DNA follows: TGTGCCAGCAGCTTAGCGCCGACCCTCAGCGGGAGGGCCTACAATGAGCAGTTCTTC.

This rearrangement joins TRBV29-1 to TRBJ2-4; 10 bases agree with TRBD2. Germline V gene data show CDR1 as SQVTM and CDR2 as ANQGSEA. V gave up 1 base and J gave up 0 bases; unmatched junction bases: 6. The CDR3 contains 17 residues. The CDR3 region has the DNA TGCAGCGTTGAAGGAGCGGGAGGGCTCCTAGCCAAAAACATTCAGTACTTC. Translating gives CSVEGAGGLLAKNIQYF.

This chain's CDR3 is CASSLSSWSGSNQPQHF. The CDR3 nucleotides are TGTGCCAGCAGTTTAAGCAGTTGGAGTGGAAGCAATCAGCCCCAGCATTTT. This rearrangement joins TRBV27 to TRBJ1-5, with no clear D. The CDR3 contains 17 residues. V lost 2 bases and J lost 1, with 15 bases in between. CDR1 is MNHEY and CDR2 is SMNVEV in the germline V gene (reference sequence).

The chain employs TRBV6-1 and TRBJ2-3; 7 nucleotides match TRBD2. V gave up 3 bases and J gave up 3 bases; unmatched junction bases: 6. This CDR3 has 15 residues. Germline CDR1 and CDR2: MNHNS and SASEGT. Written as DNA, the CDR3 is TGTGCCAGCAGTGACGCGGGAGTGGGGACAGATACGCAGTATTTT. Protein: CASSDAGVGTDTQYF.

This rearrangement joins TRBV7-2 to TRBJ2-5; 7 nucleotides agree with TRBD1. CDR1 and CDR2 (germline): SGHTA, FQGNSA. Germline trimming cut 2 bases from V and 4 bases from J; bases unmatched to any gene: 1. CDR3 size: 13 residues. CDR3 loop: CASSLNRGETQYF. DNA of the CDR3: TGTGCCAGCAGCTTAAACAGGGGAGAGACCCAGTACTTC.

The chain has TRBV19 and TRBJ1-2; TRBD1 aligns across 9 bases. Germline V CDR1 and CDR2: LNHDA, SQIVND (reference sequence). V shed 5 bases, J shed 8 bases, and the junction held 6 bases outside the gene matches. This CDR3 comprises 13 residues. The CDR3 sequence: CASSPRTGEGYTF. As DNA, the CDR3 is TGTGCCAGTAGTCCCCGGACAGGGGAAGGCTACACCTTC.

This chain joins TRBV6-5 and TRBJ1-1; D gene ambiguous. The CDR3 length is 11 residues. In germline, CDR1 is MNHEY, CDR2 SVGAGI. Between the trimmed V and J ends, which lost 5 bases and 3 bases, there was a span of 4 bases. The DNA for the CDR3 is TGTGCCAGCAGTAAAGACACTGAAGCTTTCTTT. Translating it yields CASSKDTEAFF.

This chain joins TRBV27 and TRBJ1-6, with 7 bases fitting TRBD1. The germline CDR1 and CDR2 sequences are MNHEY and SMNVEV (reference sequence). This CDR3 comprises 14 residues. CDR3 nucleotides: TGTGCTTTAGCAGGGGGGCAGAATAATTCACCCCTCCACTTT. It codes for CALAGGQNNSPLHF.

The CDR3, as DNA: TGTGCCACCAGCAGAGGAGGTCCCTGGGACGGGAGCACAGATACGCAGTATTTT. The encoded protein is CATSRGGPWDGSTDTQYF. This chain uses TRBV15 with TRBJ2-3; D may be TRBD1 or TRBD2 (5 bases each). The CDR3 covers 18 residues. The V end lost 1 base, the J end lost 0 bases, and 17 bases lay between the germline ends. Germline-derived CDR1 and CDR2 are LNHNV and YYDKDF (reference sequence).

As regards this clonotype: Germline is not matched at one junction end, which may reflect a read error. This CDR3 is CAINERASALTGELFF. CDR3 in DNA: TGTGCCATCAATGAGAGAGCTAGCGCTTTAACCGGGGAGCTGTTTTTT. The rearrangement uses TRBV10-3 and TRBJ2-2, with D tentatively TRBD2 (6 bases). CDR3 length: 16 residues. Germline lookup yields CDR1 ENHRY and CDR2 SYGVKD.

The CDR3: CASSLMREGEGEQFF. The CDR3 coding sequence is TGTGCCAGCAGCTTGATGCGGGAGGGGGAAGGTGAGCAGTTCTTC. V is TRBV5-4 and J is TRBJ2-1; 9 positions agree with TRBD2. The germline V gene has CDR1 SGHNT and CDR2 YYREEE (reference sequence). The CDR3 covers 15 residues. V shed 1 base and J 9 bases; nucleotides not matched to a gene: 8.

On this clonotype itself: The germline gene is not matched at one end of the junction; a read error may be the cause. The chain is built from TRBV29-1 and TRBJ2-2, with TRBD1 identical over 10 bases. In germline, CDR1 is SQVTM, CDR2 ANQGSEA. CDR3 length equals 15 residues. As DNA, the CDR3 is TGCAGCGCTGAAAAGGGACAGGGGTACATGCGGGAGCTGTTTTTT. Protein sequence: CSAEKGQGYMRELFF.

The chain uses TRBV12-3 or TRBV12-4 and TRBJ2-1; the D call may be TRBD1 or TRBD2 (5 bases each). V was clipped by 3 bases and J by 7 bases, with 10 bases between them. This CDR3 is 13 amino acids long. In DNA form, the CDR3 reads TGTGCCAGCAGTTTGAGAGGGGTTAATGAGCAGTTCTTC. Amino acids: CASSLRGVNEQFF.

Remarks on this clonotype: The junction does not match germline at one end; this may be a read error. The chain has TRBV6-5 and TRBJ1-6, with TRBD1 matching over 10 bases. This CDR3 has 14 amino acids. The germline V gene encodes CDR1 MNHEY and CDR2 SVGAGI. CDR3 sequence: CASSPDRGNYEHYF. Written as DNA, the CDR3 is TGTGCCAGCAGTCCGGACAGGGGGAACTACGAGCACTACTTC.